The rows below give T cell receptor beta chains drawn from one sample of a study of blood T cell repertoires in COVID-19. Clones were sequenced by immunoSEQ multiplex PCR, and TCRdb holds only the in-frame ones, with some missing. This sample has approximately 300,000 clones, with around 90% found just once. Material for sequencing was peripheral blood. Source of these receptors: a man between 18 and 35 years old who had recovered from COVID-19. Both conserved end residues are part of each CDR3. Fields, in order: CDR3 DNA, CDR3 protein, V gene, D gene, clone size, J gene. The D gene is left open where the match is weak. Rows may omit the clone size; those that give it use once, few, many or a size class.

TGCGCCAGCAGCTATTTGGGACAGGGGAACACTGAAGCTTTCTTT | CASSYLGQGNTEAFF | TRBV5-1 | TRBD1 | once | TRBJ1-1
TGCGCCAGCAGCTTGTTGACAGGGGTCAACACCGGGGAGCTGTTTTTT | CASSLLTGVNTGELFF | TRBV5-1 | TRBD1 | . | TRBJ2-2
TGTGCCAGTAGTATAGATCCCCGACAGGGGCGAGAGGTGAAGAGAACTGAAGCTTTCTTT | CASSIDPRQGREVKRTEAFF | TRBV19 | TRBD1 | . | TRBJ1-1
TGTGCCAGCAGCCCAGATTTGGTTTACTACAATGAGCAGTTCTTC | CASSPDLVYYNEQFF | TRBV7-9 | . | . | TRBJ2-1
TGTGCCAGCAGCTTAGCCCCGACAGGGGGATACGAGCAGTACTTC | CASSLAPTGGYEQYF | TRBV7-6 | TRBD1 | . | TRBJ2-7
TGTGCCAGCAGTGAATCAGGACAGTCGAGCAATCAGCCCCAGCATTTT | CASSESGQSSNQPQHF | TRBV25-1 | . | few | TRBJ1-5
TGTGCCAGCAGCTCCAACCCCAGTGAGCAGTTCTTC | CASSSNPSEQFF | TRBV7-3 | . | . | TRBJ2-1
TGTGCCATCAGTTCTTCCGGGACAGAGAACACTGAAGCTTTCTTT | CAISSSGTENTEAFF | TRBV10-3 | TRBD1 | . | TRBJ1-1
TGTGCCATCAGTGGAGTTAGCGGGAGCAGCTACGAGCAGTACTTC | CAISGVSGSSYEQYF | TRBV10-3 | TRBD2 | . | TRBJ2-7
TGTGCCAGCTCAACAGGACAGACTGGAAACACCATATATTTT | CASSTGQTGNTIYF | TRBV18 | . | . | TRBJ1-3
TGTGCCTGGAGGGGGACTAGCGGGAGGTCTGAGCAGTTCTTC | CAWRGTSGRSEQFF | TRBV30 | TRBD2 | . | TRBJ2-1
TGTGCCAGCCCACGGGGGGGGGTGAGCACAGATACGCAGTATTTT | CASPRGGVSTDTQYF | TRBV2 | TRBD2 | . | TRBJ2-3
TGTGCCAGCAGCACTCCGACAGGGATCACTGAAGCTTTCTTT | CASSTPTGITEAFF | TRBV6-5 | TRBD1 | . | TRBJ1-1
TGTGCCAGTACCAGGACCGGGATGAACACTGAAGCTTTCTTT | CASTRTGMNTEAFF | TRBV19 | . | . | TRBJ1-1
TGTGCCAGCAGCTTTGGGGTAGGGGACACTGAAGCTTTCTTT | CASSFGVGDTEAFF | TRBV5-6 | . | . | TRBJ1-1
TGTGCCAGCAGCGGGACAGGGAAGGAAGGCTACACCTTC | CASSGTGKEGYTF | TRBV11-3 | TRBD1 | . | TRBJ1-2
TGTGCCAGCAGTCTCAGTGGCCCCTACGAGCAGTACTTC | CASSLSGPYEQYF | TRBV12-3/TRBV12-4 | . | . | TRBJ2-7
TGTGCCAGCAGCTTAATCACCGACTTCAACTATGGCTACACCTTC | CASSLITDFNYGYTF | TRBV7-8 | . | . | TRBJ1-2
TGCGCCAGCAGTGAGTCGACAGGGACCGCCGGGGAGCTGTTTTTT | CASSESTGTAGELFF | TRBV10-1 | TRBD1 | . | TRBJ2-2
TGCGCCAGCAGCCCATGGGGGACAGTCTCGAACACTGAAGCTTTCTTT | CASSPWGTVSNTEAFF | TRBV5-1 | TRBD1 | . | TRBJ1-1
TGTGCCTGGAGCGCAGGGACTAGCGGGAACAATGAGCAGTTCTTC | CAWSAGTSGNNEQFF | TRBV30 | TRBD2 | . | TRBJ2-1
TGTGCCAGCAGCCAAGCTTTGACGGGGTCAACCTACGAGCAGTACTTC | CASSQALTGSTYEQYF | TRBV3-1/TRBV3-2 | . | . | TRBJ2-7
TGCGCCAGCAGCCCTAAGACAGGGGCGAACACTGAAGCTTTCTTT | CASSPKTGANTEAFF | TRBV5-1 | TRBD1 | . | TRBJ1-1
TGTGCCAGTAGTATTGGGACAGCAAACGAGCAGTACTTC | CASSIGTANEQYF | TRBV19 | TRBD1 | . | TRBJ2-7
TGTGCCAGCAGCCAAGGACTCGAAGCTTTCTTT | CASSQGLEAFF | TRBV4-2 | . | . | TRBJ1-1
TGTGCCAGTAGTTCCCGGACAGGGGTCACCGGTGAGCAGTTCTTC | CASSSRTGVTGEQFF | TRBV19 | TRBD1 | once | TRBJ2-1
TGTGCCAGCTCACCGCGGGGGGTCTCCTACGAGCAGTACTTC | CASSPRGVSYEQYF | TRBV18 | TRBD2 | . | TRBJ2-7
TGCGCCAGCAGCCAAGGGCCTGATCTCTCCGGGACAGAAGGAGACTATGGCTACACCTTC | CASSQGPDLSGTEGDYGYTF | TRBV4-3 | TRBD1 | . | TRBJ1-2
TGTGCCAGTAGTATCGGGACTTCCCTCACAGATACGCAGTATTTT | CASSIGTSLTDTQYF | TRBV19 | . | . | TRBJ2-3